The present T cell receptor (beta chain) was sequenced within a study of cytomegalovirus exposure and HLA in healthy donors. With 60 Vbeta and 13 Jbeta primers, the PCR was carried out. The table came from immunoSEQ multiplex PCR; TCRdb's copy has only in-frame clones and leaves some out. The sample carries some 130,000 clones, 76% recorded once. The sequence was collected from a man in his forties in good health and CMV-seronegative. The sample consisted of PBMCs.

CDR3 in amino acids: CAWRRSGGSSYNSPLHF. The CDR3 DNA reads as TGTGCCTGGAGAAGGTCCGGGGGGAGCTCCTATAATTCACCCCTCCACTTT. This chain uses TRBV30 with TRBJ1-6; possibly TRBD1 for D (5 bases). CDR1 GTSNPN and CDR2 SVGIG come from the germline V gene (reference sequence). The V end lost 3 bases, the J end lost 0 bases, and 15 bases lay between the germline ends. The CDR3 totals 17 residues.